The rows below give T cell receptor beta chains drawn from one sample of a study of CD8 T cells in Susac syndrome. In TCRdb, the immunoSEQ multiplex PCR reads were re-called with MiXCR into one record per CDR3 protein. This table holds 100,000 to 150,000 distinct CDR3 sequences, around 86% found once. Sequences were obtained from CD8+ T cells from PBMCs. The receptors shown here come from a human donor with multiple sclerosis. Each CDR3 is given with its conserved first and last residue. D genes are given only for firm matches. Some rows mark clone size as missing; the rest say once, few, many or name a class of expanded clone.

>TRBJ2-7|NA|NA|TRBV7-2
TGTGCCAGCAGCTTAAGCTGGGGCTCCTACGAGCAGTACTTC
CASSLSWGSYEQYF
>TRBJ2-2|NA|NA|TRBV30
TGTGCCCAGGACGGGGTAGGAACCGGGGAGCTGTTTTTT
CAQDGVGTGELFF
>TRBJ2-1|TRBD2|NA|TRBV27
TGTGCCAGCACAAGCGGGGGGGCTGTTTGGAATGAGCAGTTCTTC
CASTSGGAVWNEQFF
>TRBJ2-7|NA|few|TRBV2
TGTGCCATACCGTTAGAGGAGAACTCCTACGAGCAGTACTTC
CAIPLEENSYEQYF
>TRBJ2-1|NA|NA|TRBV12-3/TRBV12-4
TGTGCCAGCACCTCCGGGGGTGCGTATCCCAATGAGCAGTTCTTC
CASTSGGAYPNEQFF
>TRBJ2-7|NA|NA|TRBV7-8
TGTGCCAGCAGCTTATTAAAGGGGCCACGAGACTACGAGCAGTACTTC
CASSLLKGPRDYEQYF
>TRBJ1-1|NA|NA|TRBV11-2
TGTGCCAGCAGCTTACGGACCTCGGGGACCCAAGCTTTCTTT
CASSLRTSGTQAFF
>TRBJ2-3|NA|NA|TRBV4-1
TGCGCCAGCAGTCAAACCCAGCTCAGCACAGATACGCAGTATTTT
CASSQTQLSTDTQYF
>TRBJ1-5|NA|NA|TRBV10-3
TGTGCCATCGGCTCGACAGATCAGCCCCAGCATTTT
CAIGSTDQPQHF
>TRBJ1-5|TRBD1|once|TRBV28
TGTGCCAGCAGTGCACGTAGGGACAGGGTAGCTCGTCCCCAGCATTTT
CASSARRDRVARPQHF
>TRBJ1-5|NA|NA|TRBV27
TGTGCCAGCAGGTCTGGGGGGGATCCTTATCAGCCCCAGCATTTT
CASRSGGDPYQPQHF
>TRBJ2-1|NA|few|TRBV20-1
TGCAGTGCTAGTTTGAGGGATAGTCAGTTCTTC
CSASLRDSQFF
>TRBJ2-5|NA|few|TRBV13
TGTGCCAGCAGCTCCAGCGAGGGGGAGCCGTACCAAGAGACCCAGTACTTC
CASSSSEGEPYQETQYF
>TRBJ1-1|NA|NA|TRBV13
TGTGCCAGCACCCCGGGCGAATTGAACACTGAAGCTTTCTTT
CASTPGELNTEAFF
>TRBJ1-4|NA|NA|TRBV5-4
TGTGCCAGCAGCTTATCTTCAGACGAAAAACTGTTTTTT
CASSLSSDEKLFF
>TRBJ2-5|NA|NA|TRBV27
TGTGCCAGCAGTTTCGCGGGGTACCAAGAGACCCAGTACTTC
CASSFAGYQETQYF
>TRBJ1-1|NA|NA|TRBV13
TGTGCCAGTAGCTTAGTTCAGAACACTGAAGCTTTCTTT
CASSLVQNTEAFF
>TRBJ2-1|TRBD1|NA|TRBV20-1
TGCAGTGCTAGAGATTTACAGGGGTCTTACAATGAGCAGTTCTTC
CSARDLQGSYNEQFF
>TRBJ1-2|TRBD1|once|TRBV13
TGTGCCAGCAGCCGGACAGGGATTTCCTATGGCTACACCTTC
CASSRTGISYGYTF
>TRBJ1-2|NA|NA|TRBV4-3
TGCGCCAGCAGCCAAAATTCCCATCGGTTTGGCTACACCTTC
CASSQNSHRFGYTF
>TRBJ2-7|NA|NA|TRBV3-1
TGTGCCAGCAGCCAGAAAATCAGAGCATTTGGGGGCTCCTACGAGCAGTACTTC
CASSQKIRAFGGSYEQYF
>TRBJ1-1|NA|few|TRBV27
TGTGCCAGCAGTCTTACAATGAACACTGAAGCTTTCTTT
CASSLTMNTEAFF
>TRBJ2-1|TRBD2|NA|TRBV30
TGTGCCGCCCGAGGGAGGGCATGGGGTGAGCAGTTCTTC
CAARGRAWGEQFF
>TRBJ1-1|TRBD1|few|TRBV6-1
TGTGCCAGCACCACAGGGGGTCTCGAAGCTTTCTTT
CASTTGGLEAFF
>TRBJ2-1|TRBD2|NA|TRBV19
TGTGCCAGTAAGCCTGGACTAGCGGGGGATGAGCAGTTCTTC
CASKPGLAGDEQFF
>TRBJ2-5|NA|NA|TRBV12-3/TRBV12-4
TGTGCCAGCAGACCCCCCGGCAGCTTACAAGAGACCCAGTACTTC
CASRPPGSLQETQYF
>TRBJ2-2|TRBD2|NA|TRBV29-1
TGCAGCGTTGCGGGACTAGCGGAGACTAACACCGGGGAGCTGTTTTTT
CSVAGLAETNTGELFF
>TRBJ2-2|NA|NA|TRBV6-1
TGTGCCAGCAGTTGGAGGGGTACCGGGGAGCTGTTTTTT
CASSWRGTGELFF
>TRBJ1-5|NA|NA|TRBV7-9
TGTGCCAGCACTAACGGAAGGCAGCCCCAGCATTTT
CASTNGRQPQHF
>TRBJ1-5|TRBD1|NA|TRBV15
TGTGCCACCAGCGGACAACAGGGGGGTCAGCCCCAGCATTTT
CATSGQQGGQPQHF
>TRBJ2-5|NA|NA|TRBV4-2
TGTGCCAGCAGCCAAGACCTGGGGGGTCGAGGGACCCAGTACTTC
CASSQDLGGRGTQYF
>TRBJ1-1|NA|NA|TRBV30
TGTGCCTGGGAGTTAAAACGGGCTTTCTTT
CAWELKRAFF
>TRBJ2-3|NA|NA|TRBV4-1
TGCGCCAGCAGCCAACGGTCAGATACGCAGTATTTT
CASSQRSDTQYF
>TRBJ1-1|TRBD1|NA|TRBV19
TGTGCCAGTAGGATAACAGGGGGCGTGGAGAAAGCTTTCTTT
CASRITGGVEKAFF
>TRBJ1-1|NA|NA|TRBV27
TGTGCCAGCAGCCAAGGACACCTGAACACTGAAGCTTTCTTT
CASSQGHLNTEAFF
>TRBJ2-1|NA|NA|TRBV27
TGTGCCAGCAGTTTGAACCGGGAGTTCGGTGAGCAGTTCTTC
CASSLNREFGEQFF
>TRBJ2-7|NA|NA|TRBV12-5
TGTGCTAGTGGTTTGGTACGTCGGGGATTGTACTTC
CASGLVRRGLYF
>TRBJ2-3|TRBD2|NA|TRBV6-5
TGTGCCAGCAGTGAGTCGACTAGCGGGGGCACAGATACGCAGTATTTT
CASSESTSGGTDTQYF
>TRBJ2-7|TRBD1|NA|TRBV28
TGTGCCAGCAGTTCACTGGGACAGGGAATCTACGAGCAGTACTTC
CASSSLGQGIYEQYF
>TRBJ2-1|NA|NA|TRBV19
TGTGCCAGTAGTATCATGGGGAGCTCCTACAATGAGCAGTTCTTC
CASSIMGSSYNEQFF
>TRBJ2-7|NA|NA|TRBV7-9
TGTGCCAGCAGCCAGGCCGGGTCCCGGGACGAGCAGTACTTC
CASSQAGSRDEQYF
>TRBJ2-7|NA|NA|TRBV4-1
TGCGCCAGCAGCCAAGAAAGCTTTTCCCCGGGCGAGCAGTACTTC
CASSQESFSPGEQYF
>TRBJ1-1|NA|NA|TRBV7-8
TGTGCCAGCAGCTTAGGCCATGAAGCTTTCTTT
CASSLGHEAFF
>TRBJ2-7|NA|few|TRBV28
TGTGCCAGCAGTTTGTTTATAGGGGTGACCTACGAGCAGTACTTC
CASSLFIGVTYEQYF
>TRBJ2-2|NA|NA|TRBV24-1
TGTGCCACCAGTGATTTGCTGGGACTTGATACCGGGGAGCTGTTTTTT
CATSDLLGLDTGELFF
>TRBJ1-3|NA|NA|TRBV28
TGTGCCAGCACCCCACGTGGGGAACCTGGAAACACCATATATTTT
CASTPRGEPGNTIYF